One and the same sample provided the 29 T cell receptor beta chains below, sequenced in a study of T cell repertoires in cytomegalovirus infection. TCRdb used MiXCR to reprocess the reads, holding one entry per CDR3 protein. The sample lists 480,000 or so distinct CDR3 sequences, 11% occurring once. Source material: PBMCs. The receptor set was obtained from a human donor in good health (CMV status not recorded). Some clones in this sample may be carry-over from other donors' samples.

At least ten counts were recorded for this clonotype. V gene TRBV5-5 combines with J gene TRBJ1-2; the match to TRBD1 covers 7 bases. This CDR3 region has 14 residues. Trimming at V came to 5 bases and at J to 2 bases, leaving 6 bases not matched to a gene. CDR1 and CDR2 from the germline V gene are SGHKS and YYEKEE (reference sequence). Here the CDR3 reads CASRSDRPNYGYTF. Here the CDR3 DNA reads TGTGCCAGCAGGTCGGACAGGCCCAACTATGGCTACACCTTC.

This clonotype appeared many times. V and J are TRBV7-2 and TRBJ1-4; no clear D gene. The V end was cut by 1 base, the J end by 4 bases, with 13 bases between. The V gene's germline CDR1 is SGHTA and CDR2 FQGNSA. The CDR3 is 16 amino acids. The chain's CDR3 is CASSLVGLPGNEKLFF. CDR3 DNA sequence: TGTGCCAGCAGCTTAGTTGGACTGCCTGGTAATGAAAAACTGTTTTTT.

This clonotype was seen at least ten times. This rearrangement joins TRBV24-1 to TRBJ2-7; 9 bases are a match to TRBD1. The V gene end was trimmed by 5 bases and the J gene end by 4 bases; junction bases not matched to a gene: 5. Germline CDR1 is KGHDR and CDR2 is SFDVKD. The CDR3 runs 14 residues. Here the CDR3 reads CATSAGQGRYEQYF. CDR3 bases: TGTGCCACCAGTGCCGGACAGGGGAGGTACGAGCAGTACTTC.

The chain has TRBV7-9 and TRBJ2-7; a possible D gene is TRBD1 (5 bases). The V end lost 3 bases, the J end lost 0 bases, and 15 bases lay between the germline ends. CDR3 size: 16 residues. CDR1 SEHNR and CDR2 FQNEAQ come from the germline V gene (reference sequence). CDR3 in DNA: TGTGCCAGCAGCTTCCCCGAGAGCAGGGTCTCCTACGAGCAGTACTTC. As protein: CASSFPESRVSYEQYF.

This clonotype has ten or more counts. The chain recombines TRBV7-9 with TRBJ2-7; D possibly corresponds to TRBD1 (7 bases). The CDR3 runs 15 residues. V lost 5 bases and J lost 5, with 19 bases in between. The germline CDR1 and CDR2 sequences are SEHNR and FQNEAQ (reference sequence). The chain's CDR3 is CASSRRGTAPNEQYF. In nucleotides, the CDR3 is TGTGCCAGCAGCCGTCGCGGGACAGCCCCGAACGAGCAGTACTTC. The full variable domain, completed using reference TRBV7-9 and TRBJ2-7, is DTGVSQNPRHKITKRGQNVTFRCDPISEHNRLYWYRQTLGQGPEFLTYFQNEAQLEKSRLLSDRFSAERPKGSFSTLEIQRTEQGDSAMYLCASSRRGTAPNEQYFGPGTRLTVT.

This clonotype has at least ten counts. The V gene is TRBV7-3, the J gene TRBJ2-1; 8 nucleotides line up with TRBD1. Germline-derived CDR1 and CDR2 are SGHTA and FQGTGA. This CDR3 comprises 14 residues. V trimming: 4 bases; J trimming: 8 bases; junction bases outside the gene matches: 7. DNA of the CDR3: TGTGCCAGCAGCTCCCCCGGACAGGGCCATGAGCAGTTCTTC. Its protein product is CASSSPGQGHEQFF.

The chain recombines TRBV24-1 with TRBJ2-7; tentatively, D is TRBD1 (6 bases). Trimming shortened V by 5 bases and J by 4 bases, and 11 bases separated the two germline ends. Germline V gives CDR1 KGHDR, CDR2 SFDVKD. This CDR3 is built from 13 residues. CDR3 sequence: CATSASDSYEQYF. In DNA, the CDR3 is TGTGCCACCAGTGCCTCGGACAGTTACGAGCAGTACTTC.

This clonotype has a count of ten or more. CDR3 in DNA: TGTGCCAGCAGTTACATGGTTGGGGGGGGGGCCTACGAGCAGTACTTC. Encoded protein: CASSYMVGGGAYEQYF. V gene TRBV6-6 combines with J gene TRBJ2-7; 7 bases are a match to TRBD2. The V segment lost 2 bases and the J segment 2 bases; nucleotides outside the gene matches: 9. Germline values: CDR1 MNHNY, CDR2 SVGAGI (reference sequence). The CDR3 extends over 16 amino acids.

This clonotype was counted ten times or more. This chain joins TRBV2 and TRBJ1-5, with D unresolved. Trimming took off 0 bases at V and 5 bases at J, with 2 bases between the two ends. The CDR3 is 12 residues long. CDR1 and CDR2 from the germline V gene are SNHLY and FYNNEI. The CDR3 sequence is CASSEAHQPQHF. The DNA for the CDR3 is TGTGCCAGCAGTGAAGCTCATCAGCCCCAGCATTTT. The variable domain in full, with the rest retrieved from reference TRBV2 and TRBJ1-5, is EPEVTQTPSHQVTQMGQEVILRCVPISNHLYFYWYRQILGQKVEFLVSFYNNEISEKSEIFDDQFSVERPDGSNFTLKIRSTKLEDSAMYFCASSEAHQPQHFGDGTRLSIL.

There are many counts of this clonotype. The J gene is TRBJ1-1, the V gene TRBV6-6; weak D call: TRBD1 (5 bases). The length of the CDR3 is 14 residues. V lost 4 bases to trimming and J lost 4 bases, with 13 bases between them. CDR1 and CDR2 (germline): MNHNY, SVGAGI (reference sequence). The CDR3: CASSFRKRGTEAFF. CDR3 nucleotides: TGTGCCAGCAGTTTTAGAAAGAGGGGCACTGAAGCTTTCTTT.

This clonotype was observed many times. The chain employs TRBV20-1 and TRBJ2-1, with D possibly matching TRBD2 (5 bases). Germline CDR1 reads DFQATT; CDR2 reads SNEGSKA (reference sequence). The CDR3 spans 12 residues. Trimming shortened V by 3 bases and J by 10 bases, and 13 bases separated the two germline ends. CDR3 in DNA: TGCAGTGCTAGCCCGCGGGTCCTCGAGCAGTTCTTC. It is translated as CSASPRVLEQFF.

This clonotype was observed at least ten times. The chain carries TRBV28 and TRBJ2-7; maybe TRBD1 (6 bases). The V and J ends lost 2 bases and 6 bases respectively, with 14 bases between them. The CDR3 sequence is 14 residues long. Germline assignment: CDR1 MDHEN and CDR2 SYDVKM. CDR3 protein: CASSLMGAGLEQYF. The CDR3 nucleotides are TGTGCCAGCAGTTTAATGGGGGCAGGCCTCGAGCAGTACTTC.

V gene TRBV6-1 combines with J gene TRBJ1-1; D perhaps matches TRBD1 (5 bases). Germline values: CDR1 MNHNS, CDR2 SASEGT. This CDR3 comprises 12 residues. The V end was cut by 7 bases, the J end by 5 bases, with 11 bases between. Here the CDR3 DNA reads TGTGCCAGCACTCCGGGGGAGACTGAAGCTTTCTTT. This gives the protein CASTPGETEAFF.

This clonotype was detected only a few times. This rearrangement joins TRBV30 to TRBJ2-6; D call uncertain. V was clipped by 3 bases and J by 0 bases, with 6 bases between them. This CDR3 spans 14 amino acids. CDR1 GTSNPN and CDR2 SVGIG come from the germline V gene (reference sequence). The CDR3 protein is CAWSLSSGANVLTF. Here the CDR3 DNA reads TGTGCCTGGAGCTTGAGCTCTGGGGCCAACGTCCTGACTTTC.

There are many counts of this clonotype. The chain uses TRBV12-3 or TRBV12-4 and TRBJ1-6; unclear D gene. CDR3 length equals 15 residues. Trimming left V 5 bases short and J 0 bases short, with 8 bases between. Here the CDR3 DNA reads TGTGCCAGCAGTCCCCGGAGCTCCTATAATTCACCCCTCCACTTT. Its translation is CASSPRSSYNSPLHF.

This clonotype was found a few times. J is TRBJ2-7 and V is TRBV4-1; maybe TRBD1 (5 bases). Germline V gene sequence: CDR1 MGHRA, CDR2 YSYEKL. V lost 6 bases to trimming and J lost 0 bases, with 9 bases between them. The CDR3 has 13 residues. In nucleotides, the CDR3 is TGCGCCAGCAGAGGACAATCCTCCTACGAGCAGTACTTC. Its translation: CASRGQSSYEQYF.

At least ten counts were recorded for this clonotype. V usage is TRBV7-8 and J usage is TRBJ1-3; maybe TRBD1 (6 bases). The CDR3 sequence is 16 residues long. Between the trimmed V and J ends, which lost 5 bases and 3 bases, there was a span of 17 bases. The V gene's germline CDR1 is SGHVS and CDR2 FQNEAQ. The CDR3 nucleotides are TGTGCCAGCAGCCCCGCCCCGGCAGGGGTTGGAAACACCATATATTTT. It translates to CASSPAPAGVGNTIYF.

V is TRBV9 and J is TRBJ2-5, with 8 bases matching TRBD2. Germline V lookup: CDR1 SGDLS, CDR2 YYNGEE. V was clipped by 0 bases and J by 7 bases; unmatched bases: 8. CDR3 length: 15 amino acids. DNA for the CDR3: TGTGCCAGCAGCGTAGGCGATAGCGGGACCGTGACCCAGTACTTC. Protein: CASSVGDSGTVTQYF.

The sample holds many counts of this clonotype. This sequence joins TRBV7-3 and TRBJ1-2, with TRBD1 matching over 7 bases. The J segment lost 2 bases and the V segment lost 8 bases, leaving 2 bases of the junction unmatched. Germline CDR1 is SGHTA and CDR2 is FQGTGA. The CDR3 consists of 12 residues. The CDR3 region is CASGTVNYGYTF. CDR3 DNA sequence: TGTGCCAGCGGGACAGTCAACTATGGCTACACCTTC.

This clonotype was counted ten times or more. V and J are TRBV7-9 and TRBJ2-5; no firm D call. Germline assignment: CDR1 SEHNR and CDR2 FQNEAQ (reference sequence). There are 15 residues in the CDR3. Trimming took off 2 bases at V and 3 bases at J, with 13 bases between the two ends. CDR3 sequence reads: CASSLIVSGKETQYF. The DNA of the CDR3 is TGTGCCAGCAGCTTAATTGTTAGTGGCAAAGAGACCCAGTACTTC.

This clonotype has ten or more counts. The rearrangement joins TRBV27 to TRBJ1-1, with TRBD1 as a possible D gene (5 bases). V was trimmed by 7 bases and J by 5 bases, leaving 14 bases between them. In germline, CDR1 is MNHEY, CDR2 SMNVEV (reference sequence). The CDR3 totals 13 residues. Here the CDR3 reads CASNQAGGTEAFF. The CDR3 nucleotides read TGTGCCAGCAACCAGGCGGGGGGAACTGAAGCTTTCTTT.

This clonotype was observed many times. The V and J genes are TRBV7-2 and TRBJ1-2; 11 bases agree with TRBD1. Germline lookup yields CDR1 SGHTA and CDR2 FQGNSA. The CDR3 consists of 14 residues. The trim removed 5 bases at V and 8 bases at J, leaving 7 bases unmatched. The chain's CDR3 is CASSPGTGGLGYTF. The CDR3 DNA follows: TGTGCCAGCAGCCCAGGGACAGGGGGTCTCGGCTACACCTTC.

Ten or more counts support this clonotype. The CDR3 sequence is CASRIGTETYEQYF. The DNA of the CDR3 is TGTGCCAGCAGAATCGGGACTGAAACCTACGAGCAGTACTTC. V usage is TRBV5-4 and J usage is TRBJ2-7, with D possibly TRBD2 on 6 matching bases. Trimming removed 5 bases from V and 2 bases from J, with 14 bases in between. CDR3 length: 14 amino acids. Per the germline V gene, CDR1 is SGHNT and CDR2 is YYREEE (reference sequence).

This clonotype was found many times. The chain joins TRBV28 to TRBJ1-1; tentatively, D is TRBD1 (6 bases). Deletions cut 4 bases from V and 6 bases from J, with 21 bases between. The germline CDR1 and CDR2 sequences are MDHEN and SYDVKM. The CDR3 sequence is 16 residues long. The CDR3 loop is CASSSPTTGYWAEAFF. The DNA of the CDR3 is TGTGCCAGCAGTTCCCCCACAACAGGGTATTGGGCTGAAGCTTTCTTT.

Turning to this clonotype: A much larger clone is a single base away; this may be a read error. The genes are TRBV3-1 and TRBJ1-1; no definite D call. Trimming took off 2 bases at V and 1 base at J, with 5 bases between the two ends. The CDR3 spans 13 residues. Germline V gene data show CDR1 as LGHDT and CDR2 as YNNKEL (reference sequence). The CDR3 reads CASSQPTNTEAFF. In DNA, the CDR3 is TGTGCCAGCAGCCAACCAACGAACACTGAAGCTTTCTTT.

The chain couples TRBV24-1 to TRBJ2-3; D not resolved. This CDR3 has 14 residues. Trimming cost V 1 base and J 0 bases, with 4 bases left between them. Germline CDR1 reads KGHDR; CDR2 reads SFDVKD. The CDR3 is CATSDFYSTDTQYF. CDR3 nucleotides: TGTGCCACCAGTGATTTCTACAGCACAGATACGCAGTATTTT.

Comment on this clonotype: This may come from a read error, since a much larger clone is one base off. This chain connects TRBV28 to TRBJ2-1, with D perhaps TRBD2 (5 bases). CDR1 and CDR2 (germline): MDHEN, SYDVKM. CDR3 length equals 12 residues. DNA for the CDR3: TGTGCCAGCAGTTTATGGGGGAGTGAGCGGTTCTTC. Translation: CASSLWGSERFF.

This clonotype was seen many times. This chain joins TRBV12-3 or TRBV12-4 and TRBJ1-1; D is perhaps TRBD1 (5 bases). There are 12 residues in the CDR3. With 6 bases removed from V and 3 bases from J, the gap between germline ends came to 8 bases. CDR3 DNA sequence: TGTGCCAGCAGCAGGGCTGACACTGAAGCTTTCTTT. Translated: CASSRADTEAFF.

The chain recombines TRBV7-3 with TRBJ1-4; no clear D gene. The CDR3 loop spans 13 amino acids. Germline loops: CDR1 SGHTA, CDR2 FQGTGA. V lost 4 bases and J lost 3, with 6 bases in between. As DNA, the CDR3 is TGTGCCAGCAGCTCCCGACCTAATGAAAAACTGTTTTTT. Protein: CASSSRPNEKLFF.